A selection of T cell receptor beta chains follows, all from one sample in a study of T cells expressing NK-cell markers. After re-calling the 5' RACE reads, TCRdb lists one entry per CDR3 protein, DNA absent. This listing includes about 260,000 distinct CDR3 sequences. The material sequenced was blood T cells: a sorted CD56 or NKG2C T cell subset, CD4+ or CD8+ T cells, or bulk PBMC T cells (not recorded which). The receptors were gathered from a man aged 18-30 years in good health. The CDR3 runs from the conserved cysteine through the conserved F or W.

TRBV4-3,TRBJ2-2,CASSQESAGGSKGGELFF
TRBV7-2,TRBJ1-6,CASSLGPGTGNSPLHF
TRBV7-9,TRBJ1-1,CASSLTGGGTEAFF
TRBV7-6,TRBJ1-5,CASSFSADPNQPQHF
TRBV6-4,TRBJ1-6,CASSDRVKGSPLHF
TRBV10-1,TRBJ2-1,CASGLARTGQFF
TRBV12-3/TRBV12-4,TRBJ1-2,CASSLAGGFGGYTF
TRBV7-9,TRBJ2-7,CASSSIVNIGGEQYF
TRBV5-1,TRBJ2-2,CASSGYRDRGRTTGELFF
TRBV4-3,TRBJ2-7,CASSQRTVLQGEQYF
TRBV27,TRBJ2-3,CASNRGAGTDTQYF
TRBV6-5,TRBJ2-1,CASSYMTQSEQFF
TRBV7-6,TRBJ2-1,CASSLPVYNEQFF
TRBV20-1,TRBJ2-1,CSAHAASGSIYEQFF
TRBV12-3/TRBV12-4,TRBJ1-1,CASSSQPLITEAFF
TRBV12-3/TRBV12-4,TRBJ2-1,CASTTGDNNEQFF
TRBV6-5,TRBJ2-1,CASSRTVNEQFF
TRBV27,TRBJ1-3,CASSPRQGWPGNTIYF
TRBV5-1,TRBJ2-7,CASSLAFGGEAYEQYF
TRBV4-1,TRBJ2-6,CASSQVGSLSGANVLTF
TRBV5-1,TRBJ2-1,CASRGLGGNNEQFF